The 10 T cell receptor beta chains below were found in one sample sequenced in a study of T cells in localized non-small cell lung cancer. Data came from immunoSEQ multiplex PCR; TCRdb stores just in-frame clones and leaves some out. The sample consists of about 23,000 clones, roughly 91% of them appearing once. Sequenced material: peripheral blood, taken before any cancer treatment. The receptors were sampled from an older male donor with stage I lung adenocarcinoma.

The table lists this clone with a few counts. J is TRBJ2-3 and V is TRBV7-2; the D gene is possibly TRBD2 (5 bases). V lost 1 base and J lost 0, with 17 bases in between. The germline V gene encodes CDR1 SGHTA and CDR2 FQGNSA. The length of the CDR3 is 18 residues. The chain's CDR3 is CASSLGTGKTLSTDTQYF. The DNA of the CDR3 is TGTGCCAGCAGCTTAGGCACGGGGAAGACCCTTAGCACAGATACGCAGTATTTT.

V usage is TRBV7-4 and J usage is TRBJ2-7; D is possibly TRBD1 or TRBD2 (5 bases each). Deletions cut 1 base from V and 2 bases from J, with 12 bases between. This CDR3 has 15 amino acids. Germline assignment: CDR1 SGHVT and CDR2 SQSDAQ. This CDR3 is CASSLGRDDTYEQYF. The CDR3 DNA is TGTGCCAGCAGCTTAGGCAGGGACGATACCTACGAGCAGTACTTC.

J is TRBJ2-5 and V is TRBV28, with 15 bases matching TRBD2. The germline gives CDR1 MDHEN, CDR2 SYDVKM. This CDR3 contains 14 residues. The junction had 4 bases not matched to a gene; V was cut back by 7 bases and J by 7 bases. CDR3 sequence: CASTPGLAGGTQYF. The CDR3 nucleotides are TGTGCCAGCACCCCGGGACTAGCGGGAGGGACCCAGTACTTC.

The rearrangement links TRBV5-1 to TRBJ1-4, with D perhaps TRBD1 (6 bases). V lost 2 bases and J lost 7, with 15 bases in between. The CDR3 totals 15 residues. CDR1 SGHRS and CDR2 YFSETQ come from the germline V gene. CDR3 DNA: TGCGCCAGCAGCTTCCAGGGGTTGTATAGTGAAAAACTGTTTTTT. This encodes CASSFQGLYSEKLFF.

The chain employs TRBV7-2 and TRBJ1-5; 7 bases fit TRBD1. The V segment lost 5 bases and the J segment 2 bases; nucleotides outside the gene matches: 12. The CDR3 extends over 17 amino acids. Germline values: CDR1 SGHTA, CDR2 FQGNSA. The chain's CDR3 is CASSPRDSPLGNQPQHF. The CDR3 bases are TGTGCCAGCAGCCCCCGGGACAGCCCTCTTGGCAATCAGCCCCAGCATTTT.

As DNA, the CDR3 is TGCGCCAGCAGCCAAGCTGTACTGACTGGGACTGAAGCTTTCTTT. As protein: CASSQAVLTGTEAFF. V usage is TRBV4-1 and J usage is TRBJ1-1; D gene unclear. V gave up 1 base and J gave up 5 bases, with 14 bases separating them. The CDR3 extends over 15 amino acids. CDR1 and CDR2 (germline): MGHRA, YSYEKL.

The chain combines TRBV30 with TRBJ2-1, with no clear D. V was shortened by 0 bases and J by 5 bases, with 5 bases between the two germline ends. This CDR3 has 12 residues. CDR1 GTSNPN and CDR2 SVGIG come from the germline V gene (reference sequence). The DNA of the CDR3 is TGTGCCTGGAGTGTACGAAACAATGAGCAGTTCTTC. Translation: CAWSVRNNEQFF.

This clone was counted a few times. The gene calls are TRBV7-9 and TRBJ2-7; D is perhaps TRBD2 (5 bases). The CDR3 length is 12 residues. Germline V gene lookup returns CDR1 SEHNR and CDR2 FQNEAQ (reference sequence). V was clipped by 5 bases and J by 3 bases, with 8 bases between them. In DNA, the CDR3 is TGTGCCAGCAGCCAACTAGTCTACGAGCAGTACTTC. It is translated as CASSQLVYEQYF.

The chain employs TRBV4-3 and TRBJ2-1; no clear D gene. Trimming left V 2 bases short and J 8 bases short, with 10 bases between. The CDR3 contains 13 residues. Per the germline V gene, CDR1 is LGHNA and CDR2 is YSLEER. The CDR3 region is CASSQFQWDEQFF. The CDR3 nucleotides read TGCGCCAGCAGCCAATTTCAATGGGATGAGCAGTTCTTC.

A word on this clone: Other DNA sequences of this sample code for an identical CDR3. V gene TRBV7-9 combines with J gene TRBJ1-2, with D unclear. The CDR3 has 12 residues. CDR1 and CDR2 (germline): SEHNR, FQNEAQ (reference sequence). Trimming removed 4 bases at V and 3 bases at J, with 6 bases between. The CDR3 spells CASSSIDYGYTF. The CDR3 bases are TGTGCCAGCAGCTCAATCGACTATGGCTACACCTTC.